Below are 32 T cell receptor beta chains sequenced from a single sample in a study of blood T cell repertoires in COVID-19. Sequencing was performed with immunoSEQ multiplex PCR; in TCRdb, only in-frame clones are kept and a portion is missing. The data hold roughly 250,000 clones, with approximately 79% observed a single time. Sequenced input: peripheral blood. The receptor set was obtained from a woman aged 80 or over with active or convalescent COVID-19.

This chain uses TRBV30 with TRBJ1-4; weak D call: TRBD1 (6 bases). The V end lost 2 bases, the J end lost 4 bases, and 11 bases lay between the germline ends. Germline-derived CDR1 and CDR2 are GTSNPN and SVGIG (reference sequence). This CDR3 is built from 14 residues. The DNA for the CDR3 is TGTGCCTGGAGTACAGGGCAGGGTAATGAAAAACTGTTTTTT. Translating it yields CAWSTGQGNEKLFF.

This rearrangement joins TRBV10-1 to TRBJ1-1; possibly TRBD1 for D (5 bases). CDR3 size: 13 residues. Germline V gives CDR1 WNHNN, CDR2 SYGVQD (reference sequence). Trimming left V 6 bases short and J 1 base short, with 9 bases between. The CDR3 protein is CASRLTENTEAFF. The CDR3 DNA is TGCGCCAGCAGACTGACAGAGAACACTGAAGCTTTCTTT.

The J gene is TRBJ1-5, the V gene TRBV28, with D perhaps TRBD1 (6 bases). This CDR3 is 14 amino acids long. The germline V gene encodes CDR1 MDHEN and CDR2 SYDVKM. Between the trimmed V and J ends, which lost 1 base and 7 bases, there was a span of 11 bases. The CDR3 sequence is CASSLSPGGQPQHF. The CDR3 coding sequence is TGTGCCAGCAGTTTATCCCCGGGGGGCCAGCCCCAGCATTTT.

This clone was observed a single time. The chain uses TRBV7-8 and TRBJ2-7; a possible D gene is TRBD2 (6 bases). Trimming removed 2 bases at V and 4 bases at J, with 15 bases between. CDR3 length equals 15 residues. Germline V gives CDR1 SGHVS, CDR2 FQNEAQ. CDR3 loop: CASSLSGAGPYEQYF. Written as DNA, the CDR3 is TGTGCCAGCAGCTTATCTGGGGCGGGACCGTACGAGCAGTACTTC. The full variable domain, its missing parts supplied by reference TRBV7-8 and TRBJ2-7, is GAGVSQSPRYKVAKRGQDVALRCDPISGHVSLFWYQQALGQGPEFLTYFQNEAQLDKSGLPSDRFFAERPEGSVSTLKIQRTQQEDSAVYLCASSLSGAGPYEQYFGPGTRLTVT.

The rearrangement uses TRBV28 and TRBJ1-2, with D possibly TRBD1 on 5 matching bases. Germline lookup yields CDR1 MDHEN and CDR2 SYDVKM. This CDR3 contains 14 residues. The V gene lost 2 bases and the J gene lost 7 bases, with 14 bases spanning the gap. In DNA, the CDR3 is TGTGCCAGCAGTTTACCCCGTGGCAGGGCTGGCTACACCTTC. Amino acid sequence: CASSLPRGRAGYTF.

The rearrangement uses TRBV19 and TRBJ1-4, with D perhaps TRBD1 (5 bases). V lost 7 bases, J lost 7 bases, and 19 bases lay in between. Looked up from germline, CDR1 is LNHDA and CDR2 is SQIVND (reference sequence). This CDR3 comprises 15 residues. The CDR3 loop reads CASTPSRGIGEKLFF. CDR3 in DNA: TGTGCCAGTACCCCCAGCCGGGGGATCGGTGAAAAACTGTTTTTT.

CDR3 amino acids: CASSLGWGRSQSPLHF. The DNA of the CDR3 is TGTGCCAGCAGCCTTGGATGGGGGAGGTCACAATCACCCCTCCACTTT. The rearrangement joins TRBV14 to TRBJ1-6, with D tentatively TRBD1 (5 bases). The V gene lost 4 bases and the J gene lost 10 bases, with 20 bases spanning the gap. This CDR3 comprises 16 residues. CDR1 and CDR2 (germline): SGHDN, FVKESK.

CDR3 region: CASSRGQGLFTGETQYF. The CDR3 coding sequence is TGTGCCAGCAGCCGCGGACAGGGGTTGTTCACGGGGGAGACCCAGTACTTC. The chain employs TRBV13 and TRBJ2-5, with TRBD1 matching over 9 bases. Germline V gives CDR1 PRHDT, CDR2 FYEKMQ (reference sequence). V was clipped by 5 bases and J by 5 bases; unmatched bases: 15. The CDR3 is 17 amino acids. Supplemented by reference TRBV13 and TRBJ2-5, the full variable domain reads AAGVIQSPRHLIKEKRETATLKCYPIPRHDTVYWYQQGPGQDPQFLISFYEKMQSDKGSIPDRFSAQQFSDYHSELNMSSLELGDSALYFCASSRGQGLFTGETQYFGPGTRLLVL.

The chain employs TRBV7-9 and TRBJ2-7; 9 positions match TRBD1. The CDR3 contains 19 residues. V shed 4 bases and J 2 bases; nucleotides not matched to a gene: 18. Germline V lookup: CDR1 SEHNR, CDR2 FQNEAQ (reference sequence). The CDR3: CASSSTPGTGRSTPYEQYF. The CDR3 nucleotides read TGTGCCAGCAGCTCTACCCCCGGGACAGGGAGGAGTACGCCCTACGAGCAGTACTTC.

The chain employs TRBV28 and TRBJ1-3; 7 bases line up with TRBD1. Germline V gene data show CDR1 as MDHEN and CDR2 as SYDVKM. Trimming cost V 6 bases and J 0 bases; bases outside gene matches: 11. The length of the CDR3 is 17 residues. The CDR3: CASRDRQGTSSGNTIYF. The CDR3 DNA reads TGTGCCAGCAGAGATAGACAGGGAACAAGCTCTGGAAACACCATATATTTT.

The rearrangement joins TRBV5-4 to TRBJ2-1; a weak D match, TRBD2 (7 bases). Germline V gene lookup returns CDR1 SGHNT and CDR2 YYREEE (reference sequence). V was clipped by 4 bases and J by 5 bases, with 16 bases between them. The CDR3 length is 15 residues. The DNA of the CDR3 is TGTGCCAGCAGCGGGATGGCGGGGGCCGACAATGAGCAGTTCTTC. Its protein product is CASSGMAGADNEQFF.

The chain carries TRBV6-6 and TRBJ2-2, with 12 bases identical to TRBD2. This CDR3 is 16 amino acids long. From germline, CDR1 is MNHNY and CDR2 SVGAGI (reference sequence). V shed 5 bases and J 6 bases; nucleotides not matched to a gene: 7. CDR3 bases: TGTGCCAGCAGTAGACCTCTAGCGGGGGGGCCCGGGGAGCTGTTTTTT. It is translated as CASSRPLAGGPGELFF.

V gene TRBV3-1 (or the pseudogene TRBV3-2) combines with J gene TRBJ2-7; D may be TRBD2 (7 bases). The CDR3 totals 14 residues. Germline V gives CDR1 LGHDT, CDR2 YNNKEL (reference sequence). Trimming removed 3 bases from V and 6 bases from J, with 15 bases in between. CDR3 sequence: CASSQAGADGEQYF. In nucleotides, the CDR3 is TGTGCCAGCAGCCAGGCGGGGGCGGATGGCGAGCAGTACTTC.

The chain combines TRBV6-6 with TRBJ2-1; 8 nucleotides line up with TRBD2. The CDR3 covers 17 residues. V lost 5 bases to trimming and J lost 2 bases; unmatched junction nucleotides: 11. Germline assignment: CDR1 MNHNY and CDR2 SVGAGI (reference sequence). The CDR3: CASSPTIGRGTYNEQFF. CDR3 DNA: TGTGCCAGCAGTCCGACTATCGGGAGGGGAACCTACAATGAGCAGTTCTTC.

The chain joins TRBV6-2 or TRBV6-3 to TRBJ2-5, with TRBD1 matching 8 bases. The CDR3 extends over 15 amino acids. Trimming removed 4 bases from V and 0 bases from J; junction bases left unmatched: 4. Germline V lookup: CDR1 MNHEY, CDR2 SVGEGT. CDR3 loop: CASSFQDRDQETQYF. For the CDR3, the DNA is TGTGCCAGCAGTTTTCAGGACAGGGACCAAGAGACCCAGTACTTC.

The CDR3 region is CASSERQGSNSPLHF. The CDR3 nucleotides are TGTGCCAGCAGTGAACGACAGGGCTCTAATTCACCCCTCCACTTT. This chain links TRBV6-1 with TRBJ1-6, with 7 bases identical to TRBD1. The CDR3 is made up of 15 amino acids. V lost 2 bases to trimming and J lost 6 bases; unmatched junction nucleotides: 4. Germline assignment: CDR1 MNHNS and CDR2 SASEGT.

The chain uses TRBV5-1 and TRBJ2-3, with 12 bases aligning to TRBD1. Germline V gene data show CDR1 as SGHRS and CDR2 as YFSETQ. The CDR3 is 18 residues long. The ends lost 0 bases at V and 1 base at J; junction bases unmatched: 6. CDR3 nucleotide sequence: TGCGCCAGCAGCTTGGAAGGGACAGGGGGCGCGGGCACAGATACGCAGTATTTT. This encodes CASSLEGTGGAGTDTQYF.

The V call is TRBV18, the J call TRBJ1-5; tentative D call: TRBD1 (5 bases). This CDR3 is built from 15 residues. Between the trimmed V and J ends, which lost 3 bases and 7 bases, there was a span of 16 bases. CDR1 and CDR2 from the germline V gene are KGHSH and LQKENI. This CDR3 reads CASSPAREGVQPQHF. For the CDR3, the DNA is TGTGCCAGCTCACCGGCCAGGGAGGGTGTGCAGCCCCAGCATTTT.

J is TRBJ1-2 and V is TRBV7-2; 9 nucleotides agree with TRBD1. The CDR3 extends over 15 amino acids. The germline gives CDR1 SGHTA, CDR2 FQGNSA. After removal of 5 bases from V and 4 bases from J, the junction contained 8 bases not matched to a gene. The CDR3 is CASSQRTGALYGYTF. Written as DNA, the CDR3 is TGTGCCAGCAGCCAACGGACAGGGGCCCTCTATGGCTACACCTTC.

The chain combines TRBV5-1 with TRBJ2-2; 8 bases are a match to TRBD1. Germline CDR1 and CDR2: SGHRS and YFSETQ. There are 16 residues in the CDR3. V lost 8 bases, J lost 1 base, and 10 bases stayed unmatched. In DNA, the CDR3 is TGCGCCAGTAGACCCCAGGGGGCTATGAACACCGGGGAGCTGTTTTTT. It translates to CASRPQGAMNTGELFF.

CDR3 sequence (DNA): TGTGCCACCAGTGAGGGTGGAGCAGTTAATGAAAAACTGTTTTTT. It is translated as CATSEGGAVNEKLFF. V usage is TRBV24-1 and J usage is TRBJ1-4; D is unclear. The V end lost 4 bases, the J end lost 4 bases, and 12 bases lay between the germline ends. This CDR3 comprises 15 residues. The germline V gene has CDR1 KGHDR and CDR2 SFDVKD.

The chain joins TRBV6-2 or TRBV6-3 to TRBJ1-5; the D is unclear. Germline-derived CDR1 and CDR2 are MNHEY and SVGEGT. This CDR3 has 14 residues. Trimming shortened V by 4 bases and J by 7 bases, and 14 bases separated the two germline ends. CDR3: CASSSGGVDQPQHF. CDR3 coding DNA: TGTGCCAGCAGTTCGGGAGGAGTGGACCAGCCCCAGCATTTT.

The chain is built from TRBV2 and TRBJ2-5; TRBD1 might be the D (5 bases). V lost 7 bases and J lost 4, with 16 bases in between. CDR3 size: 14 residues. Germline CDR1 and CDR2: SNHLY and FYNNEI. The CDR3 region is CASNPGPRGETQYF. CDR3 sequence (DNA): TGTGCCAGCAATCCGGGCCCTAGGGGAGAGACCCAGTACTTC.

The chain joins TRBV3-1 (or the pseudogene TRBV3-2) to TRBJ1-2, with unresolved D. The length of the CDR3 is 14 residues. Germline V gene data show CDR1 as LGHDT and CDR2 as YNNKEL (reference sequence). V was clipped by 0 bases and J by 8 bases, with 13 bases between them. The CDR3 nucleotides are TGTGCCAGCAGCCAAGAGGCGAGGACTATAGGCTACACCTTC. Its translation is CASSQEARTIGYTF.

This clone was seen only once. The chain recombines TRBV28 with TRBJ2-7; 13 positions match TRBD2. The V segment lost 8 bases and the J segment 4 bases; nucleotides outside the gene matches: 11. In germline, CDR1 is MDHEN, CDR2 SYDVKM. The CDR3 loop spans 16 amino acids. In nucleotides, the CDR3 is TGTGCCAGCGCCCGGACTAGCGGGAGTGGGGGTTACGAGCAGTACTTC. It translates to CASARTSGSGGYEQYF.

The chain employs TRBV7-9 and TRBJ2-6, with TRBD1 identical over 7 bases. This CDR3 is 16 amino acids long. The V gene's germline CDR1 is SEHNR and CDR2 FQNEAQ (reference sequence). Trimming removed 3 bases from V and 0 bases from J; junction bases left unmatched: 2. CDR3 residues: CASSFRGSSGANVLTF. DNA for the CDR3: TGTGCCAGCAGCTTCAGGGGGAGCTCTGGGGCCAACGTCCTGACTTTC.

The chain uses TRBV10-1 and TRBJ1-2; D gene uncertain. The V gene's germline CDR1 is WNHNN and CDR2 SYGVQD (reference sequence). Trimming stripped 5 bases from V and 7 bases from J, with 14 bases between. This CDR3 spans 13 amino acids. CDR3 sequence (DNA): TGCGCCAGCAGTAGCGGAGCATCCCCTGGCTACACCTTC. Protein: CASSSGASPGYTF.

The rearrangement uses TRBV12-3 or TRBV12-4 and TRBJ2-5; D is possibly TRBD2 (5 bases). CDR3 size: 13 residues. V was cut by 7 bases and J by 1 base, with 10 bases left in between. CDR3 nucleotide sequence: TGTGCCAGCACCGACCTAGCCCAAGAGACCCAGTACTTC. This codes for CASTDLAQETQYF.

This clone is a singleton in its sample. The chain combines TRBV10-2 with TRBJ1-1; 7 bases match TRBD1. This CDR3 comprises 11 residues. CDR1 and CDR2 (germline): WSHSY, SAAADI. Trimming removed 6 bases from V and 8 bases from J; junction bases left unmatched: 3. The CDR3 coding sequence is TGCGCCAGCAGGGTGACAGGGGAAGCTTTCTTT. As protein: CASRVTGEAFF.

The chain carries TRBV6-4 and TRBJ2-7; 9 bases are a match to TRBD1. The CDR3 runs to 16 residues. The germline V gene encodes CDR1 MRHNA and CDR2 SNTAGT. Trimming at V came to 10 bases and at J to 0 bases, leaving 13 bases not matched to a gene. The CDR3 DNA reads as TGTGCCACCATATCAAAGGAGACAGGGGGCTCCTACGAGCAGTACTTC. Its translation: CATISKETGGSYEQYF.

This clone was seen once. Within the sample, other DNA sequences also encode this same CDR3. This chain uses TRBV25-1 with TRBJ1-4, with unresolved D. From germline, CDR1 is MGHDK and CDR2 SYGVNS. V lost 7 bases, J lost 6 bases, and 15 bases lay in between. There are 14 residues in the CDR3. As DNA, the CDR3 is TGTGCCAGCAATCGGGCGGGAGCGGATGAAAAACTGTTTTTT. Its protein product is CASNRAGADEKLFF.

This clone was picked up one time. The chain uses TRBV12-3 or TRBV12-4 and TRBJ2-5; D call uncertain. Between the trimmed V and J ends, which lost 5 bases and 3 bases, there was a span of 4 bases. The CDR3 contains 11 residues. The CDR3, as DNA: TGTGCCAGCAGTCCAAAAGAGACCCAGTACTTC. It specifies CASSPKETQYF.